The 2 T cell receptor beta chains presented below share a single source sample, sequenced in a study of cytomegalovirus exposure and HLA in healthy donors. The PCR was carried out with 60 Vbeta primers and 13 Jbeta primers. The repertoire was sequenced with immunoSEQ multiplex PCR; TCRdb's copy has only in-frame clones and lacks some. The sample includes 65,000 to 70,000 clones, 75% to 90% seen only once; the top ten take over 10%. Specimen: PBMCs. These receptor sequences come from a woman between 25 and 40 years old in good health and CMV-seropositive.

The chain recombines TRBV7-2 with TRBJ2-1; D gene unclear. CDR1 and CDR2 from the germline V gene are SGHTA and FQGNSA. The CDR3 is 11 amino acids. V was cut by 5 bases and J by 10 bases, with 9 bases left in between. This CDR3 reads CASSPSREQFF. CDR3 nucleotide sequence: TGTGCCAGCAGCCCCTCCAGGGAGCAGTTCTTC.

The rearrangement uses TRBV7-8 and TRBJ2-7; TRBD1 matches 10 bases. The CDR3 runs 19 residues. Germline V gives CDR1 SGHVS, CDR2 FQNEAQ. V gave up 5 bases and J gave up 4 bases; unmatched junction bases: 20. In DNA form, the CDR3 reads TGTGCCAGCAGCACCCCCGGGGAGGGACAGGGGCCGGGGGGGTACGAGCAGTACTTC. Its protein product is CASSTPGEGQGPGGYEQYF.